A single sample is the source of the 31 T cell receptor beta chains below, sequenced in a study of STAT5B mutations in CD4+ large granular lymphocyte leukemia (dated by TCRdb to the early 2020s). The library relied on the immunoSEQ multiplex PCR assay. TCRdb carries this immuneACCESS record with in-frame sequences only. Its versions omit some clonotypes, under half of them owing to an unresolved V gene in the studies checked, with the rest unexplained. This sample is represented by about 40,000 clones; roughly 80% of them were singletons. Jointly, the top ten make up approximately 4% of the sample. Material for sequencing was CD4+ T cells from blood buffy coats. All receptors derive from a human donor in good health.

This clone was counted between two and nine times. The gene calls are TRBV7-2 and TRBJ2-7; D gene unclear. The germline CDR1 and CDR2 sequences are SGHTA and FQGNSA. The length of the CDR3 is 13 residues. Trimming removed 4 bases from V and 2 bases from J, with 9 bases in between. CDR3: CASSSSRAYEQYF. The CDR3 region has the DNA TGTGCCAGCAGCTCCTCCCGGGCCTACGAGCAGTACTTC.

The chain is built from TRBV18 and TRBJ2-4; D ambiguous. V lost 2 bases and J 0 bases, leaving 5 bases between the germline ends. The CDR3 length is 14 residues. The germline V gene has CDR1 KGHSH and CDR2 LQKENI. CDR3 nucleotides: TGTGCCAGCTCACCAGGTGGAGCCAAAAACATTCAGTACTTC. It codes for CASSPGGAKNIQYF.

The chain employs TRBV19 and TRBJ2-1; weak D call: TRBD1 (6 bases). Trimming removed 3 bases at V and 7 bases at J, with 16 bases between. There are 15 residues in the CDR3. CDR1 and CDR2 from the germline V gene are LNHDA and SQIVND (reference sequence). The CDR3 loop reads CASSIQGPRINEQFF. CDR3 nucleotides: TGTGCCAGTAGTATCCAGGGGCCCCGTATAAATGAGCAGTTCTTC.

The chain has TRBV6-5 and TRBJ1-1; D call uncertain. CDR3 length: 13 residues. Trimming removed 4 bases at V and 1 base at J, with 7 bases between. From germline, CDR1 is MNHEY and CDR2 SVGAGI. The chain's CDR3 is CASSSVTNTEAFF. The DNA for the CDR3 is TGTGCCAGCAGTTCTGTTACGAACACTGAAGCTTTCTTT.

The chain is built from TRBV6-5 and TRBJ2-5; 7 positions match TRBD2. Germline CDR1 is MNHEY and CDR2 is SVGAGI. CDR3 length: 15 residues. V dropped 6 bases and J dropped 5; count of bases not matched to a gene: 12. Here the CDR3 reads CASSPSGAFTETQYF. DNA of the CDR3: TGTGCCAGCAGCCCAAGCGGGGCTTTCACCGAGACCCAGTACTTC.

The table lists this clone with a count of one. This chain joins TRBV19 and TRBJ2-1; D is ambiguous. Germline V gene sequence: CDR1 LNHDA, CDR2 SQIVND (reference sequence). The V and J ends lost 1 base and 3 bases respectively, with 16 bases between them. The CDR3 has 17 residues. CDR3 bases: TGTGCCAGTAGTATAGCGAGTGATCTTAACCGCTACAATGAGCAGTTCTTC. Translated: CASSIASDLNRYNEQFF. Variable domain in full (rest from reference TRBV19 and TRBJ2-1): DGGITQSPKYLFRKEGQNVTLSCEQNLNHDAMYWYRQDPGQGLRLIYYSQIVNDFQKGDIAEGYSVSREKKESFPLTVTSAQKNPTAFYLCASSIASDLNRYNEQFFGPGTRLTVL.

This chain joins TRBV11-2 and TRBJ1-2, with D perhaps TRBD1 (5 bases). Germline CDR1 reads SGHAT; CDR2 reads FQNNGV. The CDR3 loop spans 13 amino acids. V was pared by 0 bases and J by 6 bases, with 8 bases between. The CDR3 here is CASSLDGGNGYTF. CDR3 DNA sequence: TGTGCCAGCAGCTTAGATGGGGGAAATGGCTACACCTTC. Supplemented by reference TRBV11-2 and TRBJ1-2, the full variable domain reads EAGVAQSPRYKIIEKRQSVAFWCNPISGHATLYWYQQILGQGPKLLIQFQNNGVVDDSQLPKDRFSAERLKGVDSTLKIQPAKLEDSAVYLCASSLDGGNGYTFGSGTRLTVV.

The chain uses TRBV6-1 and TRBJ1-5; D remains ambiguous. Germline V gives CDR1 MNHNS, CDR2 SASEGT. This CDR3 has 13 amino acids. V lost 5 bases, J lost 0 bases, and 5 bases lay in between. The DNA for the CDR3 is TGTGCCAGCAGTCCAGATAGCAATCAGCCCCAGCATTTT. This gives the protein CASSPDSNQPQHF.

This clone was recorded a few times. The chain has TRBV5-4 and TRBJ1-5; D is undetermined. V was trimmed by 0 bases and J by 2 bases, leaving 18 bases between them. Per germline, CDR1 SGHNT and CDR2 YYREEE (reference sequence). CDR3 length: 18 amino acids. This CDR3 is CASSLGIVWGKGNQPQHF. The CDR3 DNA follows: TGTGCCAGCAGCTTGGGGATTGTTTGGGGTAAAGGCAATCAGCCCCAGCATTTT.

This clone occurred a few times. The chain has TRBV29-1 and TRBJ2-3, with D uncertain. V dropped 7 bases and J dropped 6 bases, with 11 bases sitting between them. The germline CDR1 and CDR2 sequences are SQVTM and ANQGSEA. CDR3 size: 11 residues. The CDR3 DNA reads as TGCAGCGGAAGGAACGGGGATACGCAGTATTTT. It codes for CSGRNGDTQYF.

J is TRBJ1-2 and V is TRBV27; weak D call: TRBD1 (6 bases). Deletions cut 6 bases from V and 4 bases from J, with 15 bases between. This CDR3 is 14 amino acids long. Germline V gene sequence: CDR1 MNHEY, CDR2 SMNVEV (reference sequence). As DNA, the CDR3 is TGTGCCAGCAGGACTAACAGGGTGAGCTATGGCTACACCTTC. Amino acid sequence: CASRTNRVSYGYTF.

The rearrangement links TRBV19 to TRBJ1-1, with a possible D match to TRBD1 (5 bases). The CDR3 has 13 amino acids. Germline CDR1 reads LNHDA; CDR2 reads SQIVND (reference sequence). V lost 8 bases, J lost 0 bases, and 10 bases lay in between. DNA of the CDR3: TGTGCCAGTTCAGAGGGGTTGAACACTGAAGCTTTCTTT. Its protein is CASSEGLNTEAFF.

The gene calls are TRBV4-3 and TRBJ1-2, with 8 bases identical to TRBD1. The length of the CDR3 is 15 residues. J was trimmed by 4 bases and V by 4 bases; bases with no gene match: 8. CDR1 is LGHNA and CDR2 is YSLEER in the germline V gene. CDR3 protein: CASSRSRTGLYGYTF. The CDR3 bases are TGCGCCAGCAGCCGTAGCCGGACAGGGCTCTATGGCTACACCTTC.

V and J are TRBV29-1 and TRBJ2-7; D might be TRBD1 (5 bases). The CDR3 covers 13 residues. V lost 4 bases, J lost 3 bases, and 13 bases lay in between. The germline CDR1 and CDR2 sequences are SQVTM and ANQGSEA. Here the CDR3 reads CSVGTTADYEQYF. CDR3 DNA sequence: TGCAGCGTTGGCACGACAGCAGACTACGAGCAGTACTTC.

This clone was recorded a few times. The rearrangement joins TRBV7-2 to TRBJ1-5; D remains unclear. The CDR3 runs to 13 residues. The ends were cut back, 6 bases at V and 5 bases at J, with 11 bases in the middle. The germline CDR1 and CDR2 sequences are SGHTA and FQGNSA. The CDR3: CASSSNRYQPQHF. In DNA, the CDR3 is TGTGCCAGCAGTTCAAACCGATATCAGCCCCAGCATTTT.

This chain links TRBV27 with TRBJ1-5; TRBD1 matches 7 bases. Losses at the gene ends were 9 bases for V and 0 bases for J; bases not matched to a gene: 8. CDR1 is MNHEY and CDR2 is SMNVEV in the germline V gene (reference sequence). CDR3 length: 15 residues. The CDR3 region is CASHQQGYSNQPQHF. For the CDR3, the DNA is TGTGCCAGTCACCAACAGGGGTATAGCAATCAGCCCCAGCATTTT.

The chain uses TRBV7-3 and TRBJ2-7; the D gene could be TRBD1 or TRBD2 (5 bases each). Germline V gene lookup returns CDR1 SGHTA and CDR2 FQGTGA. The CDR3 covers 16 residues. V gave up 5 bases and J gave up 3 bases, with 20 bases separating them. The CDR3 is CASSLGGSGSGYEQYF. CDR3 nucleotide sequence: TGTGCCAGCAGCCTAGGAGGTTCAGGGTCTGGCTACGAGCAGTACTTC.

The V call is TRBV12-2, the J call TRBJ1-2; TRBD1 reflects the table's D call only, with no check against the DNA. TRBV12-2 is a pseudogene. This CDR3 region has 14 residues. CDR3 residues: CASRSQRGTHGYTF. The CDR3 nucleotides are TGTGCAAGTCGTTCCCAAAGGGGAACCCATGGCTACACCTTC.

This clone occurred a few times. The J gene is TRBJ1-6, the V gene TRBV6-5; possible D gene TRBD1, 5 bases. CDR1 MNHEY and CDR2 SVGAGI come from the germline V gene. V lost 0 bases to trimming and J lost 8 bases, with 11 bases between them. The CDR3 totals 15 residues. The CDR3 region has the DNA TGTGCCAGCAGTTACTCGTACAGGTTGGATTCACCCCTCCACTTT. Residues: CASSYSYRLDSPLHF.

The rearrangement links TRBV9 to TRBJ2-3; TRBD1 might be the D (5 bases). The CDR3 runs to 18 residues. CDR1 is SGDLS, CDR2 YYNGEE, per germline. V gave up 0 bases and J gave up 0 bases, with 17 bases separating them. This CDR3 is CASSVGKGKSRSTDTQYF. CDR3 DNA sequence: TGTGCCAGCAGCGTAGGGAAGGGGAAAAGCCGTAGCACAGATACGCAGTATTTT.

For the CDR3, the DNA is TGTGCCAGTAGTATAGGACAGGCTAACTATGGCTACACCTTC. This encodes CASSIGQANYGYTF. This chain connects TRBV19 to TRBJ1-2, with TRBD1 as a possible D gene (6 bases). Germline lookup yields CDR1 LNHDA and CDR2 SQIVND (reference sequence). The CDR3 totals 14 residues. Trimming left V 1 base short and J 0 bases short, with 6 bases between.

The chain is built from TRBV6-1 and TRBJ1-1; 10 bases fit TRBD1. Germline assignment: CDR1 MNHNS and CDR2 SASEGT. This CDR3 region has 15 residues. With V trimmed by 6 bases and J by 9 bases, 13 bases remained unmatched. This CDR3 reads CASRISRDRGGKAFF. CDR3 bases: TGTGCCAGCAGAATCAGTCGGGACAGGGGCGGTAAAGCTTTCTTT.

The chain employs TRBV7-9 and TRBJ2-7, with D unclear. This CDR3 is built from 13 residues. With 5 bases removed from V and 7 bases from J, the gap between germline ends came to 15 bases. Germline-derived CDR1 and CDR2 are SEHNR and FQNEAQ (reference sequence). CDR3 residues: CASSLTHSGEQYF. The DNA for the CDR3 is TGTGCCAGCAGCCTAACCCATAGTGGGGAGCAGTACTTC.

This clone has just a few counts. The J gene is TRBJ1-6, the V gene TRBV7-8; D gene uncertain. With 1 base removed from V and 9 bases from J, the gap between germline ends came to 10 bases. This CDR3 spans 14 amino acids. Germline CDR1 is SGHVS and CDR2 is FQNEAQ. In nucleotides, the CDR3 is TGTGCCAGCAGCTTAGGTGACGACTTTTCACCCCTCCACTTT. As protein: CASSLGDDFSPLHF. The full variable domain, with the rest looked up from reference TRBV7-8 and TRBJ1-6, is GAGVSQSPRYKVAKRGQDVALRCDPISGHVSLFWYQQALGQGPEFLTYFQNEAQLDKSGLPSDRFFAERPEGSVSTLKIQRTQQEDSAVYLCASSLGDDFSPLHFGNGTRLTVT.

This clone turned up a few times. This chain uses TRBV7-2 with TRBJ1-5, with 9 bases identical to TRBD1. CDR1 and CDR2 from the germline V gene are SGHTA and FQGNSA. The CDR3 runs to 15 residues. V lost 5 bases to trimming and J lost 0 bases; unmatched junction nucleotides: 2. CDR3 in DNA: TGTGCCAGCAGCCAGGGACAGGGTAGCAATCAGCCCCAGCATTTT. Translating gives CASSQGQGSNQPQHF. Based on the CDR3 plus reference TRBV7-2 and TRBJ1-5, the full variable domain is GAGVSQSPSNKVTEKGKDVELRCDPISGHTALYWYRQSLGQGLEFLIYFQGNSAPDKSGLPSDRFSAERTGGSVSTLTIQRTQQEDSAVYLCASSQGQGSNQPQHFGDGTRLSIL.

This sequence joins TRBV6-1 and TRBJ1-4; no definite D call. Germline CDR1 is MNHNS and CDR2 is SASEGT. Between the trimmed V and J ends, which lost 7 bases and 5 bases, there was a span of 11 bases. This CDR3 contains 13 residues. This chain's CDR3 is CASNHPLNEKLFF. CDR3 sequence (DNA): TGTGCCAGCAACCACCCTCTAAATGAAAAACTGTTTTTT.

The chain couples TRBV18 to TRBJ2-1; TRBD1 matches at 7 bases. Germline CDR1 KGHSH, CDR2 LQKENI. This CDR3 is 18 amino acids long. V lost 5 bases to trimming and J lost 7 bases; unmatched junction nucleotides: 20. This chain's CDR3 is CASSGSRQGKFQRNEQFF. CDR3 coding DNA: TGTGCCAGCTCAGGGAGTAGACAGGGAAAATTCCAAAGGAATGAGCAGTTCTTC.

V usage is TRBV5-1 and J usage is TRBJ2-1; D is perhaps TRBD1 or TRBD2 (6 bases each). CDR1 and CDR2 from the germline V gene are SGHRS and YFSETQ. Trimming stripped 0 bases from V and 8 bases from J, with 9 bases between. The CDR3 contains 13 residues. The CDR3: CASSLGGAYEQFF. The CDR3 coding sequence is TGCGCCAGCAGCTTGGGGGGGGCATATGAGCAGTTCTTC.

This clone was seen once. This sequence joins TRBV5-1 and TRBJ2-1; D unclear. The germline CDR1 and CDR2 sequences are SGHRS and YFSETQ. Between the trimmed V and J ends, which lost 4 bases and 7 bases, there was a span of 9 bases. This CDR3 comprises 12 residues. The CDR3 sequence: CASSPEVNEQFF. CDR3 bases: TGCGCCAGCAGCCCTGAGGTAAATGAGCAGTTCTTC.

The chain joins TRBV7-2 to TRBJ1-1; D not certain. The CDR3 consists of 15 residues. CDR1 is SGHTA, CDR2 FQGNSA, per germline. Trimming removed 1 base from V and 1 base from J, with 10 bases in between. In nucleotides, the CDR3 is TGTGCCAGCAGCTTAGTTCCCAGCGCGAACACTGAAGCTTTCTTT. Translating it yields CASSLVPSANTEAFF.

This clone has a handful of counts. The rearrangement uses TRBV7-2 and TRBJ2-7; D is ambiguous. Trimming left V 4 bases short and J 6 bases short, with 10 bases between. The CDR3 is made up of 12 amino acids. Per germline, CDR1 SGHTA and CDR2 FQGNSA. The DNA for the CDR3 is TGTGCCAGCAGCTCTTCCAGCCTCGAGCAGTACTTC. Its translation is CASSSSSLEQYF.